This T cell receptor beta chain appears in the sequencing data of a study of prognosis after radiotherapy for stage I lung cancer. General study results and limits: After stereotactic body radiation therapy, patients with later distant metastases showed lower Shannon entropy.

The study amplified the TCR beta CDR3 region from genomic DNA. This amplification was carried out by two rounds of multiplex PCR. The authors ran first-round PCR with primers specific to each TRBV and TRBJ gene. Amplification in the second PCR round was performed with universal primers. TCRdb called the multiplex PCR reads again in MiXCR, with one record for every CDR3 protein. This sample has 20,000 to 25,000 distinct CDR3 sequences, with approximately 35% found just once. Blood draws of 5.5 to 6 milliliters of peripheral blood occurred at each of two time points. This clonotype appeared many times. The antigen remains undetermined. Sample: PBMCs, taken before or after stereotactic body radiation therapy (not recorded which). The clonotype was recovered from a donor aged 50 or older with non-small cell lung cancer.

CDR3 coding DNA: TGCAGCGTTGAAGAGCACAGTTCTCCGGGCTACACCTTC. This gives the protein CSVEEHSSPGYTF. The V and J genes are TRBV29-1 and TRBJ1-2, with D unclear. CDR3 size: 13 residues. Germline CDR1 reads SQVTM; CDR2 reads ANQGSEA. Trimming took off 0 bases at V and 8 bases at J, with 13 bases between the two ends.